The 6 T cell receptor beta chains below all came from one sample that was sequenced in a study of blood T cell repertoires in COVID-19. Only in-frame clones appear in the TCRdb table, and some are missing; sequencing was by immunoSEQ multiplex PCR. Seen here are about 25,000 clones, roughly nine tenths observed once, and the top ten hold 4% to 5.5%. Sequenced: peripheral blood. All receptors come from a man in his 70s with active COVID-19.

This clone is a singleton in its sample. The rearrangement joins TRBV10-3 to TRBJ1-2; D is possibly TRBD1 (6 bases). Per germline, CDR1 ENHRY and CDR2 SYGVKD. The CDR3 totals 18 residues. V was pared by 0 bases and J by 2 bases, with 19 bases between. The CDR3 protein is CAISESRALPGHNYGYTF. The CDR3 region has the DNA TGTGCCATCAGTGAGTCGCGAGCGCTCCCGGGACACAACTATGGCTACACCTTC.

This chain uses TRBV5-1 with TRBJ2-5; D call uncertain. Germline CDR1 is SGHRS and CDR2 is YFSETQ. The CDR3 consists of 13 residues. V was trimmed by 4 bases and J by 2 bases, leaving 9 bases between them. CDR3 nucleotide sequence: TGCGCCAGCAGCCGGTACTTTCAAGAGACCCAGTACTTC. Amino acid sequence: CASSRYFQETQYF.

V usage is TRBV7-9 and J usage is TRBJ2-7; D unclear. Germline loops: CDR1 SEHNR, CDR2 FQNEAQ (reference sequence). Deletions cut 3 bases from V and 2 bases from J, with 11 bases between. The CDR3 contains 14 residues. The CDR3 region has the DNA TGTGCCAGCAGCTTTGACACCCGGCCCTACGAGCAGTACTTC. Amino acid sequence: CASSFDTRPYEQYF.

The chain joins TRBV28 to TRBJ2-5; D uncertain. CDR3 length: 14 amino acids. V was shortened by 4 bases and J by 2 bases, with 11 bases between the two germline ends. The germline gives CDR1 MDHEN, CDR2 SYDVKM. In DNA, the CDR3 is TGTGCCAGCAGTTCCCTCGGTGTACAAGAGACCCAGTACTTC. It codes for CASSSLGVQETQYF.

This clone was observed once. V gene TRBV6-5 combines with J gene TRBJ2-1; 8 bases line up with TRBD1. From germline, CDR1 is MNHEY and CDR2 SVGAGI. Unmatched junction bases numbered 9, after V lost 5 bases and J lost 6 bases. The CDR3 covers 15 residues. CDR3 sequence (DNA): TGTGCCAGCAGTCGAACCGGGACAGGTCCCAATGAGCAGTTCTTC. This sequence encodes CASSRTGTGPNEQFF.

The chain has TRBV23-1 and TRBJ2-2; 7 bases align to TRBD1. TRBV23-1 is noted as an ORF with a role that remains uncertain. V trimming: 11 bases; J trimming: 7 bases; junction bases outside the gene matches: 10. The CDR3 consists of 13 residues. In DNA form, the CDR3 reads TGCGCCGAATGTGAAGGGGGCGGCGGGGAGCTGTTTTTT. This codes for CAECEGGGGELFF.